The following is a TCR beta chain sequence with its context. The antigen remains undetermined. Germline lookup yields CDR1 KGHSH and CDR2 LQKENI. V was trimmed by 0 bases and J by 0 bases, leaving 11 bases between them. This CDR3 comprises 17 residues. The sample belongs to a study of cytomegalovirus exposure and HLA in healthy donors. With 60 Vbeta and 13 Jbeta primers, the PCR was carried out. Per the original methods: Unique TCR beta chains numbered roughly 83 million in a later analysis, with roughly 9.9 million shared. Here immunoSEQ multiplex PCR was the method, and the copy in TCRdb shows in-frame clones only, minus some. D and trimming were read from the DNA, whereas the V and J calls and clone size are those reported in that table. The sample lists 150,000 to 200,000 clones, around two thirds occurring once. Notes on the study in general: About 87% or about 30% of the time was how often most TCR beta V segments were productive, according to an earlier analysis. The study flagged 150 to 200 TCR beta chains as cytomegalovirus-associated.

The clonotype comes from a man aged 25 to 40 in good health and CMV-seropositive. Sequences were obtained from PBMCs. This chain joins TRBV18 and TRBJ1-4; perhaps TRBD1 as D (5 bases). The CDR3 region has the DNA TGTGCCAGCTCACCACCGATGGGACTTGCAACTAATGAAAAACTGTTTTTT. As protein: CASSPPMGLATNEKLFF.